This TCR beta chain stems from a study of PD-1 blockade in classical Hodgkin lymphoma. Overall study findings and caveats: The origin of the repertoire differences remains undefined, with disease activity or prior therapy as possible causes.

Trimming took 4 bases from V and 1 from J; bases not matched to a gene: 7. The CDR3 has 16 amino acids. CDR1 is SNHLY, CDR2 FYNNEI, per germline. Only in-frame clones appear in the TCRdb table, and some are missing; sequencing was by immunoSEQ multiplex PCR. The sample records about 64,000 clones, more than 90% being singletons. Turning to this clone: Its target is not known.

The time point here: cycle 4 day 1 (C4D1), after more than 5 weeks of nivolumab. Brentuximab vedotin exposure varied among the patients, all of whom had relapsed after autologous stem cell transplantation. The receptor comes from a human donor with classical Hodgkin lymphoma. Source: peripheral blood mononuclear cells (PBMCs), taken before the fourth cycle of nivolumab. V is TRBV2 and J is TRBJ2-3; 8 bases align to TRBD2. CDR3 nucleotides: TGTGCCAGCAGTGTCGGGAATAGCGGGGGCACAGATACGCAGTATTTT. Translated, it gives CASSVGNSGGTDTQYF.